This T cell receptor beta chain was identified in a study of quantifying T cell responses using KT2 cells. Looking at the study overall: RNA was reverse transcribed with TCR alpha and beta constant-region primers.

Known numbers of the T cell clone KT2 were added to PBMC. A range of KT2-to-PBMC ratios was made using fixed PBMC numbers. Trimming took 0 bases from V and 5 from J; bases not matched to a gene: 9. Germline lookup yields CDR1 LNHNV and CDR2 YYDKDF (reference sequence). This CDR3 spans 18 amino acids. An oligo carrying a UMI was ligated to the cDNA 3' end. An equimolar mix of RC1.1 and RC1.2 primed the beta chain across TRBC1 and TRBC2. TCRdb reprocessed the UMI-ligation and nested PCR reads with MiXCR, giving one entry per CDR3 protein. The data contain around 35,000 distinct CDR3 sequences, 10% of them singletons.

The rearrangement uses TRBV15 and TRBJ2-3; 12 nucleotides agree with TRBD2. Sequencing was carried out using PBMCs spiked with cells of the T cell clone KT2. The receptor was derived from a human donor. The CDR3 DNA reads as TGTGCCACCAGCAGAGACGGCCGCTCTAGCGGGAGGGGAGATACGCAGTATTTT. Translated: CATSRDGRSSGRGDTQYF. The full variable domain, its missing parts supplied by reference TRBV15 and TRBJ2-3, is DAMVIQNPRYQVTQFGKPVTLSCSQTLNHNVMYWYQQKSSQAPKLLFHYYDKDFNNEADTPDNFQSRRPNTSFCFLDIRSPGLGDTAMYLCATSRDGRSSGRGDTQYFGPGTRLTVL.